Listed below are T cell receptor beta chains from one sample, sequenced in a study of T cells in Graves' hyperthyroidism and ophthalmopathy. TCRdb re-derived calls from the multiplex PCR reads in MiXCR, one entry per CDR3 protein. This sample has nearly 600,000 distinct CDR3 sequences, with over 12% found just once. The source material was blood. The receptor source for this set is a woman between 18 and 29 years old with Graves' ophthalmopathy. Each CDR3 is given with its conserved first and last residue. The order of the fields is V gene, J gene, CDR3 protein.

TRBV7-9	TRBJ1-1	CASSFLRGGRDTEAFF
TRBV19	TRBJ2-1	CASSIPSGSGEQFF
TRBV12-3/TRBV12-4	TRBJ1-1	CASRDQGETEAFF
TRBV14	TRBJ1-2	CASSLSVTAYGYTF
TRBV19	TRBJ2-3	CASRDQTRRPTQYF
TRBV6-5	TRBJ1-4	CASSYPTGDEKLFF
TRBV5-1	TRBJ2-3	CASSPTPTIDTQYF
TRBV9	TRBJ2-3	CASSVEGLATDTQYF
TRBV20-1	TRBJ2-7	CSANSGRVRDEQYF
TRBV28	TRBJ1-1	CASSRLVNTEAFF
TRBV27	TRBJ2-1	CASSTGTGGVYNEQFF
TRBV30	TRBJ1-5	CASAPDSNQPQHF
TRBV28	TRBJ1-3	CASSSPPAGYTIYF
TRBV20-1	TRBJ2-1	CSARDGRHKFF
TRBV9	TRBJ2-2	CASSVWGNTGELFF
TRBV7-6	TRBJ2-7	CASSLDDGRGEQYF
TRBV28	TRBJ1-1	CAGSSTGDKTEAFF
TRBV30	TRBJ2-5	CAWVRGGFKETQYF
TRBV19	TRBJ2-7	CASSIESGAGYEQYF
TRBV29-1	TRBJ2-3	CSVEASGTSGRIRTDTQYF
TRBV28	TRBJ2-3	CASSFAGERTDTQYF
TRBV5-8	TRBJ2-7	CASSATHTSGSLNEQYF
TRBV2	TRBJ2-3	CASRGRGGTDTQYF
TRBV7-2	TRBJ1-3	CASTFEGFGNTIYF
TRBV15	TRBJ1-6	CATSMGGYNSPLHF
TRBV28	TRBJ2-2	CASNVAVTGELFF
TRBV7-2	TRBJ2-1	CASSPYTSGTNEQFF
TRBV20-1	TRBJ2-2	CSARGLAGRGELFF
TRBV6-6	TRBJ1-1	CASSYRSRGPLNTEAFF
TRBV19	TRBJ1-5	CASRGSTNFKNQPQHF
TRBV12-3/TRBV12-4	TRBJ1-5	CASVDRETNQPQHF
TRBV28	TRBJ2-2	CASSFGTGGFGELFF
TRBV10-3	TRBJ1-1	CAISRDTGMNTEAFF
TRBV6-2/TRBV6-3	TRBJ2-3	CASSYNLKVVDTDTQYF
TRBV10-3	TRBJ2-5	CAISGGERQGVAETQYF
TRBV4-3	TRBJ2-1	CASSQDRGAGVYNEQFF
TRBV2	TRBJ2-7	CASTGRTGGFRYF
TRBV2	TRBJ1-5	CASSEGLSNQPQHF
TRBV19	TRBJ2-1	CASSPGAGQVHNEQFF
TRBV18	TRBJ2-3	CASSPVSMPVVSTDTQYF
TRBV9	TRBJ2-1	CASSVVPEYNEQFF
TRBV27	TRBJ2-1	CASRTGYNEQFF
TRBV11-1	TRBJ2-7	CASSPRYGAGEDEQYF
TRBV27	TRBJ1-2	CASSLRGTSNYGYTF
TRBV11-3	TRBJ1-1	CASSFAGKNTEAFF
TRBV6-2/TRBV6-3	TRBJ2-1	CASSYSDYRLGGGLYNEQFF
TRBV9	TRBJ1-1	CASSEGGAMNTEAFF
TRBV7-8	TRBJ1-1	CASSLVETEAFF
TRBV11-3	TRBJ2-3	CASSSMSSGGRWDTQYF
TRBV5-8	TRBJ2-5	CASSTGTSGQETQYF
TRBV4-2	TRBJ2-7	CASSQGELAGGMTYEQYF
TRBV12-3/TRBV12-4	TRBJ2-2	CASSQALGLERISGNTGELFF
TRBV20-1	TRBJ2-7	CSASDPGQGAGYEQYF
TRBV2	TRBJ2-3	CASSEGREGLDTQYF
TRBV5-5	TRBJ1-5	CASSLTGNNQPQHF
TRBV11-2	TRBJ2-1	CASSWTSGSFYNEQFF
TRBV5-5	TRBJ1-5	CASSYAGTPYSNQPQHF